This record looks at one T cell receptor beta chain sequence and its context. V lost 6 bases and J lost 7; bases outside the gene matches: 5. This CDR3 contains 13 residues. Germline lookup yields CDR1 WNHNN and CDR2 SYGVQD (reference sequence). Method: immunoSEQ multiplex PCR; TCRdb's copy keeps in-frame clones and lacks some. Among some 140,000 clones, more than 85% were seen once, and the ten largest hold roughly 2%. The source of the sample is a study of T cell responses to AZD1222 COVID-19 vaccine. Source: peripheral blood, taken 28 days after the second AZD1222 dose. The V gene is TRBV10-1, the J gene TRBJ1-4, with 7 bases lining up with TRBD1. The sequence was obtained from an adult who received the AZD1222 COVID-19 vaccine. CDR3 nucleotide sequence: TGCGCCAGCAGCGCGAGACAGGGTGAAAAACTGTTTTTT. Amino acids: CASSARQGEKLFF.